A single count supports the clone carrying this TCR beta chain. This specimen belongs to a study of CD4 T cells in relation to SARS-CoV-2 and coronaviruses. The unexposed donors gave CD4+ T cells in about 2011-2018, prior to COVID-19. The V and J ends lost 2 bases and 3 bases, in that order; junction bases with no gene match: 9. The CDR3 contains 17 residues. In germline, CDR1 is LGHNT, CDR2 FRNRAP. Only in-frame clones appear in the TCRdb table, and some are missing; sequencing was by immunoSEQ multiplex PCR. The sample consists of some 68,000 clones, 85% to 95% of them appearing once. This receptor was identified in a human donor in good health. Material for sequencing was naive CD4+ T cells from PBMCs. Subset given: naive CD4+ T cells isolated by negative enrichment. V is TRBV12-5 and J is TRBJ2-7; 11 bases fit TRBD2. The CDR3 sequence is CASGLIARLAGCYEQYF. The DNA for the CDR3 is TGTGCTAGTGGTTTGATCGCCCGACTAGCGGGATGCTACGAGCAGTACTTC.